These T cell receptor beta chains were read from a single sample in a study of shared clonotypes between healthy human individuals. The method was immunoSEQ multiplex PCR; TCRdb's version includes in-frame clones alone and lacks a portion of them. Here the sample spans roughly 2.2 million clones, roughly 92% being singletons. The specimen sequenced was naive CD4+ T cells from PBMCs. These receptors originate from a man aged 18 to 29 in good health. Some clones in this sample may be carry-over from other donors' samples. Each CDR3 is given with its conserved first and last residue. The order of the fields is J gene, clone size, D gene, CDR3 length, V gene, CDR3 protein, CDR3 DNA. D genes are given only for firm matches. Rows give clone size only sometimes, using once, few, many, or a class for an expanded clone.

TRBJ2-2 | - | TRBD1 | 16 | TRBV4-3 | CASSQTDRGQGGELFF | TGCGCCAGCAGCCAAACCGACAGGGGGCAGGGCGGGGAGCTGTTTTTT
TRBJ2-1 | - | - | 11 | TRBV20-1 | CSASRRNEQFF | TGCAGTGCTTCGCGTCGTAATGAGCAGTTCTTC
TRBJ1-5 | few | - | 10 | TRBV19 | CASSTQPQHF | TGTGCCAGTAGTACCCAGCCCCAGCATTTT
TRBJ1-1 | - | - | 15 | TRBV7-2 | CASSFSPGMNTEAFF | TGTGCCAGCAGCTTCTCGCCGGGAATGAACACTGAAGCTTTCTTT
TRBJ2-3 | once | - | 14 | TRBV5-4 | CASSLRATTDTQYF | TGTGCCAGCAGCTTGCGGGCAACAACAGATACGCAGTATTTT
TRBJ2-3 | - | TRBD2 | 16 | TRBV14 | CASSLGGRSGTDTQYF | TGTGCCAGCAGCCTCGGCGGGAGATCTGGCACAGATACGCAGTATTTT
TRBJ2-4 | once | - | 16 | TRBV21-1 | CASSPRTPLAKNIQYF | TGTGCCAGCAGCCCTCGGACACCTCTAGCCAAAAACATTCAGTACTTC
TRBJ2-1 | - | - | 12 | TRBV18 | CASSPRRDEQFF | TGTGCCAGCTCACCCCGAAGGGACGAGCAGTTCTTC
TRBJ2-1 | - | - | 14 | TRBV6-6 | CASSYSQVYNEQFF | TGTGCCAGCAGTTACTCCCAGGTATACAATGAGCAGTTCTTC
TRBJ1-2 | - | - | 15 | TRBV27 | CASSLFGQANYGYTF | TGTGCCAGCAGTTTATTTGGGCAGGCTAACTATGGCTACACCTTC
TRBJ2-7 | - | TRBD1 | 15 | TRBV5-1 | CASSAGTGVWYEQYF | TGCGCCAGCAGCGCGGGGACAGGGGTCTGGTACGAGCAGTACTTC
TRBJ2-7 | - | - | 14 | TRBV6-5 | CASSYIGPPNEQYF | TGTGCCAGCAGTTACATCGGCCCTCCCAACGAGCAGTACTTC
TRBJ1-4 | - | TRBD1 | 14 | TRBV28 | CASSPGQDNEKLFF | TGTGCCAGCAGCCCCGGACAGGATAATGAAAAACTGTTTTTT
TRBJ1-2 | - | - | 16 | TRBV15 | CATSRDYSHSNYGYTF | TGTGCCACCAGCAGAGATTATTCCCACAGCAACTATGGCTACACCTTC
TRBJ1-2 | - | TRBD1 | 13 | TRBV29-1 | CSVVTGDAYGYTF | TGCAGCGTTGTCACAGGGGACGCCTATGGCTACACCTTC
TRBJ2-2 | - | - | 16 | TRBV6-6 | CASSRTSTRNTGELFF | TGTGCCAGCAGTAGAACAAGCACTAGGAACACCGGGGAGCTGTTTTTT
TRBJ2-3 | - | - | 16 | TRBV7-2 | CASSLASARGTDTQYF | TGTGCCAGCAGCTTAGCGTCGGCCAGGGGCACAGATACGCAGTATTTT
TRBJ2-2 | - | - | 18 | TRBV12-2 | CASRLALASGRRAGELFF | TGTGCAAGTCGCTTAGCCCTGGCTAGCGGGAGGAGGGCCGGGGAGCTGTTTTTT
TRBJ2-7 | - | TRBD1 | 14 | TRBV5-3 | CARSSRQGANEQYF | TGTGCCAGAAGCTCGCGACAGGGGGCGAATGAGCAGTACTTC
TRBJ1-1 | - | - | 13 | TRBV5-4 | CASSLRGRAEAFF | TGTGCCAGCAGCTTGAGGGGCCGCGCTGAAGCTTTCTTT
TRBJ2-3 | - | - | 17 | TRBV11-2 | CASSLLASFPPADTQYF | TGTGCCAGCAGCTTACTAGCCTCATTTCCCCCCGCAGATACGCAGTATTTT
TRBJ2-1 | - | TRBD1 | 15 | TRBV5-4 | CASSSTGGGYLGQFF | TGTGCCAGCAGCTCGACAGGGGGGGGATATCTTGGGCAGTTCTTC
TRBJ2-3 | once | TRBD2 | 16 | TRBV6-5 | CASSYKSGRARDTQYF | TGTGCCAGCAGTTATAAGAGCGGGAGGGCCAGGGATACGCAGTATTTT
TRBJ1-2 | - | - | 14 | TRBV18 | CASSPEGVGHGYTF | TGTGCCAGCTCACCGGAAGGGGTTGGGCACGGCTACACCTTC
TRBJ1-5 | - | - | 15 | TRBV6-1 | CASSETGNSNQPQHF | TGTGCCAGCAGTGAAACGGGAAATAGCAATCAGCCCCAGCATTTT